The present T cell receptor (beta chain) was sequenced within a study of cytomegalovirus exposure and HLA in healthy donors (dated by TCRdb to between 2016 and 2019). Regarding the research as a whole: An earlier analysis of approximately 640 of the donors reported roughly 300 Gb of sequence data and 120 million or so unique TCR beta sequences from roughly 200 million T cells. Approximately 310 gigabases of sequencing data and around 85 million unique TCR sequences made up an early release that covered several hundred HLA-typed donors. Among the roughly 410 genotyped donors, around 81% belonged to the genetic ancestry cluster associated with self-reported Caucasian donors. The aim of the study was to test whether cataloging public T cell receptors could identify signatures of past pathogen exposure. The T cell repertoires of several hundred subjects were profiled by immunosequencing and related to cytomegalovirus serostatus. In addition to the first cohort of approximately 670 subjects, a separate validation cohort of 120 different subjects was used. High-throughput TCR immunosequencing, statistical association of individual TCRs with disease status, and machine learning were combined to predict cytomegalovirus infection status. To study patterns of TCR occurrence, a later analysis re-analyzed previously published TCR beta repertoires from around 660 donors and added high-resolution HLA genotyping. Rather than using new phenotypic data, the later analysis identified candidate immune exposures from TCR beta sequences and from how often those sequences occurred across donors. An earlier analysis of roughly 580 of the donors used high-throughput TCR beta sequencing to judge whether each TCR beta V gene segment behaved as functional or pseudogenic. Donor age, sex, ethnicity and CMV serostatus were compiled alongside the repertoire data. Genome-wide SNP genotypes for about 65% of the 666 donors were used in a later genetic analysis, which treated that subset as a discovery cohort. All discovery cohort repertoires had been generated using a single sequencing platform. Both class I and class II loci were covered by HLA typing, at four-digit resolution. The number of donors typed differed by locus, with about 629-630 for A, B, C, DRB1 and DQB1, around 500 for DQA1, over 600 for DPA1, and around 460 for DPB1. About five DR-DQ haplotypes were handled as single units for association and clustering because linkage in the cohort was strong. Among some 400 genotyped donors of the cohort, an average of approximately 240,000 unique TCR beta nucleotide sequences were sequenced per donor, around 20% of them non-productive.

The cohort consisted of 670 or so healthy bone marrow donors. At the time of sampling, all cohort members were nominally healthy, though unrecorded immune exposures were likely present. The donor tested CMV seronegative and was one of the 352 seronegative cohort members. A peripheral blood sample was provided by each donor, and peripheral blood mononuclear cells were used for TCR beta sequencing. The Qiagen DNeasy Blood Extraction Kit was used to extract genomic DNA from the blood cell samples. Receptors were amplified or captured by the immunoSEQ multiplex PCR assay. For the multiplex PCR, a mixture combining 60 forward primers for TCR Vbeta segments and 13 reverse primers for TCR Jbeta segments was used. Amplification of the CDR3 region of rearranged TCR beta genes was performed with a multiplex PCR assay on genomic DNA. The amplified TCR beta libraries were sequenced on the Illumina HiSeq System as 87-base-pair reads. As for how the authors treated the data: Across the 700 or so repertoires, a later analysis counted around 80 million unique TCR beta chains, around 11 million of which were shared by at least two donors. Raw reads were error-corrected and collapsed into unique sequences with a nearest-neighbor algorithm that merged closely related sequences to remove PCR and sequencing errors. CDR3 sequences were aligned to IMGT reference sequences to assign V, D and J gene segments. For a sequence to be retained, at least a six-nucleotide match to both a V gene segment and a J gene segment was required. Rearrangements were called productive when the CDR3 lacked stop codons and stayed in frame with V and J; all others were non-productive. Following IMGT convention, CDR3 was defined as the stretch from the second conserved V-encoded cysteine to the conserved J-encoded phenylalanine. The earlier analysis of about 590 of the donors excluded sequences that lacked an unambiguous match to a single V gene segment. An earlier analysis of under 750 of the donors called V segments functional above 56.7% productive rearrangements and segregating when the between-donor standard deviation exceeded 5%. A statistical classification framework was built to diagnose cytomegalovirus status from the catalog of TCR beta chain sequences. In a later analysis, TCR nucleotide sequences were compared against IMGT/GENE-DB human TR gene sequences so that V and J genes could be assigned. The TCRdist pipeline was used in a later analysis to assign CDR3 sequences and most-parsimonious VDJ recombination scenarios. A later analysis defined each TCR beta chain by its CDR3 amino acid sequence plus V-gene family, and excluded reads lacking a unique V-gene family. In a later analysis, some 600 highly shared, low-generation-probability nucleotide sequences were removed to address suspected cross-contamination and a sequencing artifact. In a later analysis, a clonal expansion index was calculated for each public chain from normalized within-repertoire ranks of inferred template counts. In a later analysis, generation probabilities were computed with a VDJ recombination model fitted to out-of-frame rearrangements, and the resulting probabilities were checked against IGoR. In a later analysis, hypergeometric tests were used to score TCR-TCR, TCR-HLA and TCR-CMV co-occurrence, with a repertoire-size bias correction applied to TCR pairs. In a later analysis, false discovery rates were estimated by permuting HLA or CMV assignments 20 times. In a later analysis, co-occurring TCRs were grouped using DBSCAN, and TCRdist sequence similarity was added for clustering within HLA-allele-positive subsets. Repertoires with fewer than 30,000 or more than 120,000 public chains, plus five repertoires with anomalous nucleotide sharing, were excluded from co-occurrence clustering. Drawn from immuneACCESS, this table holds only the in-frame rearrangements with V and J called that TCRdb kept. Clones are partly lost; checked studies trace under half to an unresolved V gene and leave the rest unexplained. V, J and clone size are taken as reported in that table, and D and trimming were inferred from the DNA itself. For this sample the table gives 150,000 to 250,000 clones, of which roughly four fifths were detected only once. The ten biggest clones cover 0.08% to 0.1% of the sample.

Study-wide findings and limitations: Compared with the roughly 720-donor mean, donors in an Asian-associated ancestry cluster had fewer N-insertions in productive TCRs, according to a later genetic analysis. A cluster of highly shared sequence variants was judged likely to be a technical artifact of the sequencing pipeline. The only immune exposure information available for the cohort was CMV serostatus. V-gene and J-gene trimming of TCR beta chains was associated with a missense DCLRE1C variant in a later genetic analysis, and the association was replicated in an independent cohort. An earlier analysis of several hundred of the donors showed that most TCR beta V segments appeared in productive rearrangements either about 87% or about 30% of the time, which broadly matched IMGT annotations. Presence/absence analyses assumed roughly uniform sequencing depth across donors, an assumption that may not hold. In a later analysis, HLA-associated TCR beta chains were found to be more clonally expanded and to have lower generation probabilities than equally common non-associated chains. At a false discovery rate of 0.05, a later analysis linked approximately 18,000 TCR beta sequences to specific HLA alleles. The authors suggested that the approach could potentially be generalized to other disease states and immunological phenotypes. In a later analysis, the rate of TCR association differed among HLA loci, with DRB1 alleles having the most associated TCRs and HLA-C alleles having the fewest. A later analysis reported that several top co-occurrence clusters appeared linked to parvovirus B19, influenza, CMV and Epstein-Barr virus. A further reported finding was that TCR beta sequences accurately predicted the HLA-A and HLA-B alleles for most subjects in the first cohort. Across donors, most TCR sequences were observed very rarely, whereas some public TCRs were present in many individuals. Only TCR beta chains were sequenced in this cohort, and the absence of alpha or paired-chain data limited detectable features. HLA typing was unavailable for some donors at each locus, so association tests used only the typed subset. Strong co-occurrence of HLA alleles, especially DR and DQ, made assigning TCR associations to individual alleles difficult. In a later analysis, most CMV-associated TCR beta chains were found to appear HLA-restricted, with HLA associations seemingly driven largely by CMV exposure. In both the original and validation cohorts, the classifier was reported to diagnose cytomegalovirus status with high specificity and sensitivity. Three of the identified cytomegalovirus-associated TCR beta chains were confirmed in vitro to be specific for cytomegalovirus antigens. The study listed 150 to 200 TCR beta chains as associated with cytomegalovirus. Because counts were too low, under 20 rarely observed V segments, including chromosome 9 orphons, were left out of the earlier analysis of some 600 of the donors. Linkage disequilibrium might explain the correlated functional status among segregating V segments, but an unknown experimental factor could not be excluded.

For this clone: Its antigen remains unidentified. No base qualities exist here, and no much larger clone lies one base off it.

The TCR comes from a boy under 10 years old in good health and CMV-seronegative. Sequenced: PBMCs.

The CDR3 in this case is CASSLSWGGYGYTF. The nucleotide sequence reads TGTGCCAGCAGCCTTAGCTGGGGGGGCTATGGCTACACCTTC. This chain joins TRBV9 to TRBJ1-2; the D gene is perhaps TRBD1, from 5 matching bases. V was cut back by 4 bases and J by 4 bases, leaving a gap of 14 bases between them. The CDR3 goes from the cysteine to the phenylalanine over 14 residues. CDR3 DNA is the only sequence kept; it has 42 bases, read in frame from the first base. For CDR1 and CDR2, the germline V gene lists SGDLS and YYNGEE. With the portions outside the CDR3 filled from the reference TRBV9 and TRBJ1-2 genes, the complete variable region becomes DSGVTQTPKHLITATGQRVTLRCSPRSGDLSVYWYQQSLDQGLQFLIQYYNGEERAKGNILERFSAQQFPDLHSELNLSSLELGDSALYFCASSLSWGGYGYTFGSGTRLTVV.